This T cell receptor beta chain originates from a study of radiation and T cells in renal cell carcinoma. Across the whole study: Nephrectomy followed 15 Gy stereotactic body radiation by 4 weeks.

Comments on this clone: The antigen remains undetermined.

Whole-study findings and limits: Top tumor clonotypes rose in blood 2 weeks post-radiation, then contracted.

Time point of the sample: blood 2 weeks post-SBRT. The treatment was: 15 Gy SBRT to primary tumor, nephrectomy 4 weeks later. After SBRT, blood was collected at 2 and 4 weeks, plus baseline. The tumor was a clear cell renal cell carcinoma. This table comes from immunoSEQ multiplex PCR, and its TCRdb copy is limited to in-frame clones, with some not included. The table shows about 120,000 clones, with around 85% occurring only once. The trim removed 5 bases at V and 3 bases at J, leaving 4 bases unmatched. The CDR3 runs to 15 residues. Germline V gene sequence: CDR1 KGHSH, CDR2 LQKENI. The source is a man aged 50-59 years with renal cell carcinoma. Material: blood, obtained from a patient whose treatment included radiotherapy and nephrectomy. This chain joins TRBV18 and TRBJ2-2; 9 positions match TRBD1. The CDR3 here is CASSANRGHTGELFF. CDR3 nucleotide sequence: TGTGCCAGCTCAGCTAACAGGGGGCACACCGGGGAGCTGTTTTTT.